The 11 T cell receptor beta chains presented below share a single source sample, sequenced in a study of post-analysis software for immune sequencing data. The study's findings and limits: TRBV segments more frequent in patients than in controls numbered five and included TRBV5-6, TRBV5-1 and TRBV20-1.

These receptors' targets are unknown. TCR beta cDNA libraries included unique molecular identifiers. TCRdb reprocessed the PCR reads with MiXCR, giving one entry per CDR3 protein. The sample holds some 690,000 distinct CDR3 sequences, more than 50% seen once. Material: blood. The receptors here all came from a girl under 10 years old with multiple sclerosis.

The rearrangement joins TRBV27 to TRBJ2-1; D perhaps matches TRBD2 (5 bases). CDR3 length: 14 residues. The germline gives CDR1 MNHEY, CDR2 SMNVEV (reference sequence). V was cut by 2 bases and J by 6 bases, with 11 bases left in between. CDR3 in amino acids: CASSLGNGVNEQFF. The CDR3 DNA reads TGTGCCAGCAGTTTAGGAAACGGGGTCAATGAGCAGTTCTTC.

The V and J genes are TRBV4-2 and TRBJ2-3, with D tentatively TRBD1 or TRBD2 (6 bases each). The V gene lost 3 bases and the J gene lost 5 bases, with 12 bases spanning the gap. The CDR3 loop spans 14 amino acids. Germline assignment: CDR1 LGHNA and CDR2 YNFKEQ. In DNA form, the CDR3 reads TGTGCCAGCAGCCATGGGGGGCAAGAAGATACGCAGTATTTT. The encoded protein is CASSHGGQEDTQYF.

The rearrangement links TRBV11-2 to TRBJ2-1; no clear D gene. The germline V and J ends were trimmed by 4 bases and 5 bases, with 9 bases remaining between them. This CDR3 contains 13 residues. The germline CDR1 and CDR2 sequences are SGHAT and FQNNGV. This CDR3 reads CASSYPRHNEQFF. The CDR3 region has the DNA TGTGCCAGCAGCTACCCGCGCCACAATGAGCAGTTCTTC.

The chain carries TRBV29-1 and TRBJ1-5; TRBD1 aligns across 9 bases. The CDR3 runs 15 residues. Germline loops: CDR1 SQVTM, CDR2 ANQGSEA. With 6 bases clipped from V and 1 base from J, the junction kept 7 bases outside the gene matches. The CDR3 nucleotides are TGCAGCGTACGCCCCGGGACAGGGAGCAATCAGCCCCAGCATTTT. This translates into CSVRPGTGSNQPQHF.

V gene TRBV10-3 combines with J gene TRBJ1-2; 10 bases map to TRBD1. This CDR3 is 13 amino acids long. V lost 8 bases to trimming and J lost 6 bases; unmatched junction nucleotides: 6. Germline V gives CDR1 ENHRY, CDR2 SYGVKD. In DNA, the CDR3 is TGTGCCATCTTTGACAGGGGGCCGGATGGCTACACCTTC. This encodes CAIFDRGPDGYTF.

This clonotype showed up just a few times. The chain joins TRBV6-6 to TRBJ2-5; D gene unclear. Germline V gives CDR1 MNHNY, CDR2 SVGAGI (reference sequence). The V gene lost 5 bases and the J gene lost 2 bases, with 12 bases spanning the gap. This CDR3 has 14 amino acids. Here the CDR3 DNA reads TGTGCCAGCAGTGATTGGACGGTACAAGAGACCCAGTACTTC. Translation: CASSDWTVQETQYF.

The chain links TRBV7-9 to TRBJ2-5, with 9 bases fitting TRBD1. Matching the DNA end better, TRBJ2-7 makes the J call doubtful. This CDR3 has 14 amino acids. The V gene's germline CDR1 is SEHNR and CDR2 FQNEAQ (reference sequence). Here the CDR3 reads CASSFGTGNHEQYF. CDR3 nucleotides: TGTGCCAGCAGCTTCGGGACAGGGAACCACGAGCAGTACTTC.

V is TRBV27 and J is TRBJ2-3; no clear D. V gave up 8 bases and J gave up 7 bases, with 25 bases separating them. Germline V gene sequence: CDR1 MNHEY, CDR2 SMNVEV (reference sequence). The length of the CDR3 is 16 residues. Here the CDR3 reads CASWPRITRGLHTQYF. CDR3 sequence (DNA): TGTGCCAGCTGGCCCCGGATCACTCGAGGTTTGCATACGCAGTATTTT.

This chain connects TRBV6-2 or TRBV6-3 to TRBJ2-7, with a tentative D call TRBD1 (5 bases). Germline loops: CDR1 MNHEY, CDR2 SVGEGT. Deletions cut 4 bases from V and 1 base from J, with 8 bases between. CDR3 size: 13 residues. CDR3 in DNA: TGTGCCAGCAGTTCGACAGCTTCCTACGAGCAGTACTTC. Amino acid sequence: CASSSTASYEQYF.

A few counts support this clonotype. The V gene is TRBV11-2, the J gene TRBJ2-5; TRBD2 matches 11 bases. This CDR3 is 17 amino acids long. Germline V lookup: CDR1 SGHAT, CDR2 FQNNGV. V dropped 1 base and J dropped 2; count of bases not matched to a gene: 6. The CDR3: CASSLVATSGGQETQYF. CDR3 bases: TGTGCCAGCAGCTTAGTAGCCACTAGCGGGGGACAAGAGACCCAGTACTTC.

In its sample, this clonotype was seen a few times. The CDR3 nucleotides are TGTGCCAGCAGCTCCACCCGACAAGAGGAGACCCAGTACTTC. Translated: CASSSTRQEETQYF. The chain is built from TRBV7-9 and TRBJ2-5; D gene unclear. The CDR3 is 14 residues long. Looked up from germline, CDR1 is SEHNR and CDR2 is FQNEAQ (reference sequence). V dropped 4 bases and J dropped 5 bases, with 14 bases sitting between them.